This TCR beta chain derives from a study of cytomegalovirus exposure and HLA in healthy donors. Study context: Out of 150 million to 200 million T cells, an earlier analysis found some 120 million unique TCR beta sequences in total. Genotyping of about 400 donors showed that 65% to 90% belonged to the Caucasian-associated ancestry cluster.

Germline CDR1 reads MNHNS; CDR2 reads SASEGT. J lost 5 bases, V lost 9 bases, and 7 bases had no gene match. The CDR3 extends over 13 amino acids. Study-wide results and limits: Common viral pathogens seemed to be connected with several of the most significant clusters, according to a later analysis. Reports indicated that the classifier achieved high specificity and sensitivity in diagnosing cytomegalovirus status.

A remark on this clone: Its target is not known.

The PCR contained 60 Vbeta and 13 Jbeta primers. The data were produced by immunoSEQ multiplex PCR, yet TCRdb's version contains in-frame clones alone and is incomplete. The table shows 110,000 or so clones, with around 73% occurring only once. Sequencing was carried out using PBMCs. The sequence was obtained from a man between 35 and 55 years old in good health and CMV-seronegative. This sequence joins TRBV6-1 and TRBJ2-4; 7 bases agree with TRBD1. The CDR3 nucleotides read TGTGCCAGTTCGACAGGGTCCGAAAACATTCAGTACTTC. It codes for CASSTGSENIQYF.